The next 10 T cell receptor beta chains were all read from a single sample in a study of PD-L1 blockade in urothelial cancer. Stated time point: pretreatment peripheral blood. Sequencing was performed with immunoSEQ multiplex PCR; in TCRdb, only in-frame clones are kept and a portion is missing. The sample has approximately 45,000 clones; 75% to 90% are singletons. Sample: PBMCs, taken around atezolizumab (anti-PD-L1) treatment. The receptor source for this set is a man aged 45-65 years with urothelial cancer.

This clone was seen a handful of times. The chain has TRBV5-1 and TRBJ1-6; D is ambiguous. The germline V and J ends were trimmed by 5 bases and 9 bases, with 12 bases remaining between them. The germline CDR1 and CDR2 sequences are SGHRS and YFSETQ. The CDR3 runs 13 residues. Written as DNA, the CDR3 is TGCGCCAGCAGGCTAGAGTTAGGTTCACCCCTCCACTTT. Amino acids: CASRLELGSPLHF.

This clone came up a few times. The CDR3, as DNA: TGCGCCAACCTTCGCTCGGGACAGGGGGATTCCTACGAGCAGTACGTC. Its translation: CANLRSGQGDSYEQYV. This chain joins TRBV23-1 and TRBJ2-7; TRBD1 aligns across 11 bases. TRBV23-1 is an ORF for which the function is uncertain. V was clipped by 10 bases and J by 1 base; unmatched bases: 12. The CDR3 is made up of 16 amino acids.

This chain connects TRBV5-4 to TRBJ2-1; 10 bases are a match to TRBD1. Unmatched junction bases numbered 4, after V lost 2 bases and J lost 5 bases. Germline CDR1 SGHNT, CDR2 YYREEE (reference sequence). This CDR3 is built from 15 residues. The CDR3 region has the DNA TGTGCCAGCAGCTTTTTTGGGACAGGGGACAATGAGCAGTTCTTC. It translates to CASSFFGTGDNEQFF.

The chain's CDR3 is CASSQDRGTYGYTF. In nucleotides, the CDR3 is TGTGCCAGCAGCCAGGACAGGGGGACCTATGGCTACACCTTC. The V and J genes are TRBV5-6 and TRBJ1-2; 10 nucleotides match TRBD1. The CDR3 sequence is 14 residues long. Looked up from germline, CDR1 is SGHDT and CDR2 is YYEEEE. V trimming: 4 bases; J trimming: 4 bases; junction bases outside the gene matches: 4.

This clone has just one count. The chain uses TRBV6-1 and TRBJ1-1; the D gene is possibly TRBD1 (6 bases). V was shortened by 10 bases and J by 4 bases, with 19 bases between the two germline ends. The CDR3 has 14 amino acids. Germline CDR1 MNHNS, CDR2 SASEGT. Here the CDR3 DNA reads TGTGCCACCTTAGTAGACAGGATAAGCACTGAAGCTTTCTTT. Its protein product is CATLVDRISTEAFF.

The chain combines TRBV5-4 with TRBJ1-5; D unclear. The CDR3 totals 13 residues. Germline values: CDR1 SGHNT, CDR2 YYREEE (reference sequence). V shed 5 bases and J shed 6 bases, with 12 bases lying between them. Here the CDR3 reads CASSNGEGQPQHF. CDR3 bases: TGTGCCAGCAGTAATGGAGAGGGTCAGCCCCAGCATTTT.

The chain has TRBV11-3 and TRBJ2-5, with TRBD1 matching over 7 bases. With V trimmed by 1 base and J by 2 bases, 7 bases remained unmatched. The CDR3 runs 16 residues. CDR1 is SGHNT and CDR2 is YENEEA in the germline V gene. CDR3 DNA: TGTGCCAGCAGCTTAGGACAGGGCCCCGTACAAGAGACCCAGTACTTC. Protein: CASSLGQGPVQETQYF. Drawing the rest from reference TRBV11-3 and TRBJ2-5, the complete variable domain is EAGVVQSPRYKIIEKKQPVAFWCNPISGHNTLYWYLQNLGQGPELLIRYENEEAVDDSQLPKDRFSAERLKGVDSTLKIQPAELGDSAVYLCASSLGQGPVQETQYFGPGTRLLVL.

The chain couples TRBV28 to TRBJ2-2; 9 nucleotides agree with TRBD2. Germline trimming cut 7 bases from V and 4 bases from J; bases unmatched to any gene: 16. Germline V gene sequence: CDR1 MDHEN, CDR2 SYDVKM. The length of the CDR3 is 18 residues. The CDR3 sequence: CASKPWAGGDSATGELFF. The CDR3 DNA follows: TGTGCCAGCAAACCCTGGGCGGGGGGGGATTCTGCCACCGGGGAGCTGTTTTTT.

CDR3 nucleotides: TGTGCCAGCAGCGGACAGGGGAGCACCGGGGAGCTGTTTTTT. It codes for CASSGQGSTGELFF. The V gene is TRBV2, the J gene TRBJ2-2, with TRBD1 matching over 9 bases. Germline CDR1 is SNHLY and CDR2 is FYNNEI. After removal of 6 bases from V and 4 bases from J, the junction contained 3 bases not matched to a gene. The CDR3 sequence is 14 residues long.

The rearrangement uses TRBV10-2 and TRBJ2-7; weak D call: TRBD1 (6 bases). V lost 6 bases, J lost 0 bases, and 15 bases lay in between. Germline lookup yields CDR1 WSHSY and CDR2 SAAADI. This CDR3 comprises 15 residues. The CDR3 sequence: CASSRGHLSSYEQYV. In DNA, the CDR3 is TGCGCCAGCAGCCGGGGACACTTGAGCTCCTACGAGCAGTACGTC.